This section outlines one T cell receptor beta chain sequence together with its context. This record comes from a study of OX40 agonist ivuxolimab in advanced cancers. Profiled with immunoSEQ multiplex PCR; TCRdb holds only in-frame clones, not every one. Among 73,000 or so clones listed, roughly 90% were seen once. This CDR3 spans 16 amino acids. V shed 1 base and J 0 bases; nucleotides not matched to a gene: 4. Germline V lookup: CDR1 GTSNPN, CDR2 SVGIG (reference sequence). Sequenced here: CD4+ or CD8+ T cells sorted from blood, sampled in a trial of the OX40 agonist ivuxolimab. This sequence originates from an adult with an advanced solid tumor such as melanoma, head and neck, liver or kidney cancer. The chain employs TRBV30 and TRBJ2-5, with 11 bases identical to TRBD2. The CDR3 DNA is TGTGCCTGGAGTGCTCCGGGACTAGCGGACCAAGAGACCCAGTACTTC. This encodes CAWSAPGLADQETQYF. Complete variable domain (other parts from reference TRBV30 and TRBJ2-5): SQTIHQWPATLVQPVGSPLSLECTVEGTSNPNLYWYRQAAGRGLQLLFYSVGIGQISSEVPQNLSASRPQDRQFILSSKKLLLSDSGFYLCAWSAPGLADQETQYFGPGTRLLVL.